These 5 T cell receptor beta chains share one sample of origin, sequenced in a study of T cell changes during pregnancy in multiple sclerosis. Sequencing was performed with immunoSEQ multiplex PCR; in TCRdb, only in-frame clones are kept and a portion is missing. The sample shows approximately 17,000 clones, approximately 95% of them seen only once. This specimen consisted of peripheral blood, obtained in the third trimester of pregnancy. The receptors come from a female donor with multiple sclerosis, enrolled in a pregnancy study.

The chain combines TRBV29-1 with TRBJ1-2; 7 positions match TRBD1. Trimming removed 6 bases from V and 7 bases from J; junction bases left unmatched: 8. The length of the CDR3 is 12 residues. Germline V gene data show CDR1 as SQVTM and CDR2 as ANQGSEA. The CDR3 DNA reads TGCAGCGTGTACCAGACAGGGACTGGCTACACCTTC. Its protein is CSVYQTGTGYTF.

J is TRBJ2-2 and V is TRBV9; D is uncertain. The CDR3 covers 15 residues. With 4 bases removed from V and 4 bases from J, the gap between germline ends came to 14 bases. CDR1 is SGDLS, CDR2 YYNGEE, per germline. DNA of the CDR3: TGTGCCAGCAGCTCCCAAATAGGAGTCACCGGGGAGCTGTTTTTT. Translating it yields CASSSQIGVTGELFF. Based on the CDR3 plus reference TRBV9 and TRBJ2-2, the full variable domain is DSGVTQTPKHLITATGQRVTLRCSPRSGDLSVYWYQQSLDQGLQFLIQYYNGEERAKGNILERFSAQQFPDLHSELNLSSLELGDSALYFCASSSQIGVTGELFFGEGSRLTVL.

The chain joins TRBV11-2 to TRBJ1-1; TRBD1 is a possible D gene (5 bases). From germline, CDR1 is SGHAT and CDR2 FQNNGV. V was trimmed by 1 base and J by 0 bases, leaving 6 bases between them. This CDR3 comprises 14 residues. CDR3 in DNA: TGTGCCAGCAGCTTAGCAGGGATGAACACTGAAGCTTTCTTT. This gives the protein CASSLAGMNTEAFF.

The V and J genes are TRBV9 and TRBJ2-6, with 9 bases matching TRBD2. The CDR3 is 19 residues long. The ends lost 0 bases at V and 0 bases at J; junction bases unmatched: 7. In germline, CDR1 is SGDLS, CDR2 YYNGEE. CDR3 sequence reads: CASSVEAGGLYSGANVLTF. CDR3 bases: TGTGCCAGCAGCGTAGAAGCGGGGGGCCTCTACTCTGGGGCCAACGTCCTGACTTTC.

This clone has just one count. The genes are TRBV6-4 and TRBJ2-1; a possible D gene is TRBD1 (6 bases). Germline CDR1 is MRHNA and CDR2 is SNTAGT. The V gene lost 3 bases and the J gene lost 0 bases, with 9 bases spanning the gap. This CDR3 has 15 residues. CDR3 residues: CASSEQGFSYNEQFF. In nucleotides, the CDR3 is TGTGCCAGCAGTGAACAGGGATTCTCCTACAATGAGCAGTTCTTC.